This TCR beta chain was captured by sequencing in a study of Ad26.COV2.S vaccination and SARS-CoV-2 variants. TCRdb's copy holds only in-frame clones and misses some; the assay was immunoSEQ multiplex PCR. The data hold just under 250,000 clones, with over 75% observed a single time. Germline V gene sequence: CDR1 LNHDA, CDR2 SQIVND (reference sequence). Losses at the gene ends were 4 bases for V and 2 bases for J; bases not matched to a gene: 10. The CDR3 has 17 amino acids. Indicated treatment: 15 to 20 received Ad26.COV2.S at low or high dose, single or two shots; 5 received placebo; per-sample allocation not given. On day 63 after the first injection, vaccine and placebo recipients gave samples.

Sequenced material: peripheral blood, taken in a trial of Ad26.COV2.S vaccine versus placebo. The rearrangement links TRBV19 to TRBJ2-1, with TRBD1 matching 8 bases. The TCR comes from a person between 18 and 60 years old who received the Ad26.COV2.S COVID-19 vaccine or a placebo. The CDR3 sequence: CASSSRTGRYPYNEQFF. CDR3 nucleotide sequence: TGTGCCAGTAGTAGCCGGACAGGGAGATATCCCTACAATGAGCAGTTCTTC.